Described below is a single T cell receptor (beta chain) sequence and its context. This specimen comes from a study of T cells of healthy individuals. CDR1 and CDR2 from the germline V gene are SQVTM and ANQGSEA. V shed 6 bases and J shed 4 bases, with 18 bases lying between them. The CDR3 loop spans 14 amino acids. TCRdb itself ran the 5' RACE reads through MiXCR, one entry per CDR3 protein. Here the sample spans about 53,000 distinct CDR3 sequences, about 15% being singletons. The receptor was isolated from a human donor in good health. V gene TRBV29-1 combines with J gene TRBJ2-5; D is undetermined. The DNA for the CDR3 is TGCAGCGTGGCAAAGGACGGTGCGACAGAGACCCAGTACTTC. This sequence encodes CSVAKDGATETQYF.